This T cell receptor (beta chain) was identified in a study of glioma-infiltrating T cells. The ends lost 3 bases at V and 4 bases at J; junction bases unmatched: 10. Germline values: CDR1 SGHNT, CDR2 YYREEE (reference sequence). This CDR3 contains 16 residues. This clonotype has more than one count but fewer than ten. Its specificity is unknown. The iRepertoire nested amplicon-rescue multiplex PCR amplified TCR alpha and beta CDR3s from RNA. One-step reverse transcription and amplification started from roughly 100-400 ng of tissue mRNA or PBMC total RNA. One entry per CDR3 protein, called by TCRdb with MiXCR from the multiplex PCR reads. The top ten hold roughly a third of the sample, which has approximately 120,000 distinct CDR3 sequences, less than 30% seen once. Study conclusions and caveats: Non-neoplastic patients had below-expected tissue-blood divergence, while all gliomas exceeded expectation. Tissue and blood shared very few CDR3 sequences.

The rearrangement links TRBV5-4 to TRBJ2-1; 7 bases map to TRBD1. The TCR comes from a human donor with low-grade glioma or glioblastoma, undergoing nonglioma brain surgery, or in good health (not recorded which). The sample consisted of glioma tissue, nonneoplastic brain tissue, or PBMCs (not recorded which). The chain's CDR3 is CASSSGTAQRYNEQFF. CDR3 coding DNA: TGTGCCAGCAGCTCCGGGACAGCTCAAAGGTACAATGAGCAGTTCTTC.